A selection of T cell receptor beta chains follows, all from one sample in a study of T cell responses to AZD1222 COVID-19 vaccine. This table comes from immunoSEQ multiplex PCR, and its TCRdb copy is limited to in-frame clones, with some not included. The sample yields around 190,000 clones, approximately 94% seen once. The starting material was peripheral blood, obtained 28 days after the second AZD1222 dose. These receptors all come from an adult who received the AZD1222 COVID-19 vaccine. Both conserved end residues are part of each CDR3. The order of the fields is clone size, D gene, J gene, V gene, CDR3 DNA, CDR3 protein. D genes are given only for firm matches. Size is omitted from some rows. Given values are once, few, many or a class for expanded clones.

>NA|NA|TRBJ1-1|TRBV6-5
TGTGCCAGCATCAAAATATCGGGTACTGAAGCTTTCTTT
CASIKISGTEAFF
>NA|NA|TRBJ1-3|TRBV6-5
TGTGCCACGAGGGCCCGCTCTGGAAACACCATATATTTT
CATRARSGNTIYF
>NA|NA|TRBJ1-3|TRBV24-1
TGTGCCACCAGTGACGAACCCATGGGGGCTGGAAACACCATATATTTT
CATSDEPMGAGNTIYF
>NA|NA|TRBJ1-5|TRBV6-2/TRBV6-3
TGTGCCAGCAGTCCGGGGTTAGGGTCCCAGCATTTT
CASSPGLGSQHF
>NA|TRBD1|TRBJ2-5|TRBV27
TGTGCCAGCAGTTTAGGGACAGAGGGGACCCAGTACTTC
CASSLGTEGTQYF
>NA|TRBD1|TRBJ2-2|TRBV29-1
TGCAGCGTTGAAGATAGAGACAGGGGGCGCGACACCGGGGAGCTGTTTTTT
CSVEDRDRGRDTGELFF
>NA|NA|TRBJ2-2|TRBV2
TGTGCCAGCAGTGAACTGGCAGGGGCCACCGGGGAGCTGTTTTTT
CASSELAGATGELFF
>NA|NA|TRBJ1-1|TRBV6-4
TGTGCCAGCAGGGAACAGGGATTTAGAATGAACACTGAAGCTTTCTTT
CASREQGFRMNTEAFF
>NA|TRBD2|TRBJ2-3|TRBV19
TGTGCCAGTACCGCACTAGCGGGAGGAAATACGCAGTATTTT
CASTALAGGNTQYF
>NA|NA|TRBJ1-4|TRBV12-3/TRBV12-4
TGTGCCAGCAGCGGGAGGTTGGGACGACTGTTTTTT
CASSGRLGRLFF
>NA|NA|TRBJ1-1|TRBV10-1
TGCGCCAGCAGAGGTGTGGGGACTGAAGCTTTCTTT
CASRGVGTEAFF
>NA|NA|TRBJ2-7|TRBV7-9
TGTGCCAGCAGCCCCCTTGGAGGTCCCGAGCAGTACTTC
CASSPLGGPEQYF
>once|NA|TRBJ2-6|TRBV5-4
TGTGCCAGCAGCTTGGGGCTGCCTGGGGCCAACGTCCTGACTTTC
CASSLGLPGANVLTF
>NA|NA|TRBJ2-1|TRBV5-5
TGTGCCAGCAGCCCCGTGTCGGGTTCCTACAATGAGCAGTTCTTC
CASSPVSGSYNEQFF
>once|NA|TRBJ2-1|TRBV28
TGTGCCAGCAGTGCCCGGGAGCGATCCCCAATCAATGAGCAGTTCTTC
CASSARERSPINEQFF
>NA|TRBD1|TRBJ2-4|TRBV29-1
TGCAGCGTTCTCACCCGACAGGGACAAAACATTCAGTACTTC
CSVLTRQGQNIQYF
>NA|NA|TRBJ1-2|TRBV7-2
TGTGCCAGCAGCTTAGGCAGAAACTATGGCTACACCTTC
CASSLGRNYGYTF
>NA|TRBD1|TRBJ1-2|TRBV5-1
TGCGCCAGCAGCCCCACCGGTCAGGGGGCGGGCTACACCTTC
CASSPTGQGAGYTF
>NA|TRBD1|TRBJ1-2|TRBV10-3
TGTGCCATCAGGGCCCGGGACAGGAGTAACTATGGCTACACCTTC
CAIRARDRSNYGYTF
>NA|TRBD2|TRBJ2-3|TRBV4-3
TGCGCCAGCAGCCAGGATCCTGGACTAGCGGGGATCACAGATACGCAGTATTTT
CASSQDPGLAGITDTQYF
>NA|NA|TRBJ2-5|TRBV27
TGTGCCAGCAGTCGGCAGGGGCGAGAGACCCAGTACTTC
CASSRQGRETQYF
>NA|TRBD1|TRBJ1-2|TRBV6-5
TGTGCCAGCAGTTGGACAGGGCGGCGGGCCATCACCTTC
CASSWTGRRAITF
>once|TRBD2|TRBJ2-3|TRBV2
TGTGCCAGCAGTGATCCCGGCGGGGGGGCCACAGATACGCAGTATTTT
CASSDPGGGATDTQYF
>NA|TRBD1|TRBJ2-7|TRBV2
TGTGCCAGCAGTGTGGGACAGGGGGCAGGCGAGCAGTACTTC
CASSVGQGAGEQYF
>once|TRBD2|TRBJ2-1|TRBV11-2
TGTGCCACAAGGACCCCGGGGGGAAATGAGCAGTTCTTC
CATRTPGGNEQFF
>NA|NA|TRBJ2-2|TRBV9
TGTGCCAGCAGCGGGGACTGGACCGGGGAGCTGTTTTTT
CASSGDWTGELFF
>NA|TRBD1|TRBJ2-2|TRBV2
TGTGCCAGCAGTGAGGGGGACAGAGTAACCGGGGAGCTGTTTTTT
CASSEGDRVTGELFF
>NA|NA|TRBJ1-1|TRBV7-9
TGTGCCAGCAGCTTAGCCGAATACGTGACCGAGAACACTGAAGCTTTCTTT
CASSLAEYVTENTEAFF
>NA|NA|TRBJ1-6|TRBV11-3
TGTGCCAGCAGCCCCCTTATTCGTAATTCACCCCTCCACTTT
CASSPLIRNSPLHF
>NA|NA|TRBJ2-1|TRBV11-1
TGTGCCAGCAGCTTAGCTACCATAACAGGATTCCAGCAGTTCTTC
CASSLATITGFQQFF
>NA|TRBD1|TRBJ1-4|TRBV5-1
TGCGCCAGCAGCCGGGACAGTACTAATGAAAAACTGTTTTTT
CASSRDSTNEKLFF
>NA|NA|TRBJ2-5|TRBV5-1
TGCGCCAGCAGCCCAAGGGACGGAGCGGGTCAAGAGACCCAGTACTTC
CASSPRDGAGQETQYF
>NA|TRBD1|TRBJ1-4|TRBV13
TGTGCCAGCAGCTTAAGTGGAACAGGGGTTTATAATGAAAAACTGTTTTTT
CASSLSGTGVYNEKLFF
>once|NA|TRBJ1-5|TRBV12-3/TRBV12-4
TGTGCCAGCAGTTTAATCGGGGATCAGCCCCAGCATTTT
CASSLIGDQPQHF
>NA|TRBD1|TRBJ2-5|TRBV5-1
TGCGCCAGCAGCTTGGGACAGGGGTACCAAGAGACCCAGTACTTC
CASSLGQGYQETQYF
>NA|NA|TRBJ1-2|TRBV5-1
TGCGCCAGCAGCGCACAGAGCCTCTCAGGGGATGGCTACACCTTC
CASSAQSLSGDGYTF
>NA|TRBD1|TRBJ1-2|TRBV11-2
TGTGCCAGCAGCTCTTATCCCTGGACAGGCCCTGGAGGCTACACCTTC
CASSSYPWTGPGGYTF
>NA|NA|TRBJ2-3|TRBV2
TGTGCCAGCAGTGGTCTGGACACAGATACGCAGTATTTT
CASSGLDTDTQYF
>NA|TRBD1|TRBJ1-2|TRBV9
TGTGCCAGCAGCGTACACGGACAGGGCAACTATGGCTACACCTTC
CASSVHGQGNYGYTF
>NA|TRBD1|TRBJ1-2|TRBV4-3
TGCGCCAGCAGCCCAGGGACAGGGAACTATGGCTACACCTTC
CASSPGTGNYGYTF
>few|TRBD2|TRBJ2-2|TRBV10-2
TGCGCCAGCAGGTTGGCGGGAGGGAGGACCGGGGAGCTGTTTTTT
CASRLAGGRTGELFF